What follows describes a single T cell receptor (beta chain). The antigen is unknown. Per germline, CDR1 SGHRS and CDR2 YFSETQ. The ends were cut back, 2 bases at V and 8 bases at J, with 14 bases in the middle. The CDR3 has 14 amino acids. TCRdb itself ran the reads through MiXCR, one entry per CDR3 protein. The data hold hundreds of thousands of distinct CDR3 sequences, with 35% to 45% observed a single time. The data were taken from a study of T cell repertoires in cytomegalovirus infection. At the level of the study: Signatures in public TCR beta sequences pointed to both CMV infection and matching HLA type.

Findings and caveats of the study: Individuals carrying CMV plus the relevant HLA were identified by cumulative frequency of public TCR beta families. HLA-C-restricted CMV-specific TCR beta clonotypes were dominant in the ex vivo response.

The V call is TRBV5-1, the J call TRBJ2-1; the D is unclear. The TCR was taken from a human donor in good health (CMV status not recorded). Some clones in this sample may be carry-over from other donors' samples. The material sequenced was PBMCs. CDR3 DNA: TGCGCCAGCAGCTTAGGCCATTCCAGCGATGAGCAGTTCTTC. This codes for CASSLGHSSDEQFF.